The next 16 T cell receptor beta chains were all read from a single sample in a study of blood T cell repertoires in COVID-19. Profiling relied on immunoSEQ multiplex PCR, and the TCRdb table lists in-frame clones only, not all of them. The table records under 300,000 clones, around nine tenths of them present only once. Input material: PBMCs or T cells enriched from blood (not recorded which). The receptor source for this set is a young woman who had recovered from COVID-19.

V and J are TRBV7-2 and TRBJ2-1; D remains ambiguous. CDR3 size: 16 residues. V lost 4 bases and J 4 bases, leaving 17 bases between the germline ends. Germline CDR1 reads SGHTA; CDR2 reads FQGNSA. The CDR3 DNA reads as TGTGCCAGCAGCTCCCGACCGGGTCCCCCATACAATGAGCAGTTCTTC. Amino acids: CASSSRPGPPYNEQFF.

The rearrangement uses TRBV15 and TRBJ2-7; 9 bases are shared with TRBD1. Per the germline V gene, CDR1 is LNHNV and CDR2 is YYDKDF (reference sequence). This CDR3 comprises 14 residues. J gave up 6 bases and V 5 bases, and 8 bases lay outside the gene matches. The CDR3 region is CATSRGTGYREQYF. The CDR3 DNA is TGTGCCACCAGCCGAGGGACAGGGTATCGCGAGCAGTACTTC.

The V call is TRBV21-1, the J call TRBJ2-7; the table's D call, TRBD2, has no DNA check behind it. TRBV21-1 counts as a pseudogene. The CDR3 is made up of 12 amino acids. The CDR3: CASSPLYYEQYF. CDR3 in DNA: TGTGCCAGCAGCCCTCTTTATTACGAGCAGTACTTC.

The chain carries TRBV2 and TRBJ2-1, with 12 bases matching TRBD2. J lost 2 bases, V lost 5 bases, and 10 bases had no gene match. The germline V gene has CDR1 SNHLY and CDR2 FYNNEI. The CDR3 has 18 amino acids. This CDR3 reads CASSRLAGVQAAYNEQFF. As DNA, the CDR3 is TGTGCCAGCAGTAGACTAGCGGGGGTACAAGCGGCCTACAATGAGCAGTTCTTC.

The chain links TRBV5-6 to TRBJ2-7, with D possibly TRBD2 on 6 matching bases. This CDR3 contains 15 residues. V was trimmed by 1 base and J by 2 bases, leaving 13 bases between them. The germline V gene encodes CDR1 SGHDT and CDR2 YYEEEE. CDR3 in DNA: TGTGCCAGCAGCTTGTCGGGACTCTTTCCCTACGAGCAGTACTTC. This sequence encodes CASSLSGLFPYEQYF.

The V and J genes are TRBV18 and TRBJ1-2; 7 bases align to TRBD1. The CDR3 consists of 16 residues. The V and J ends lost 3 bases and 5 bases, in that order; junction bases with no gene match: 12. The germline CDR1 and CDR2 sequences are KGHSH and LQKENI. The CDR3 sequence is CASSPGEIRQGYGYTF. The CDR3 region has the DNA TGTGCCAGCTCACCGGGAGAAATTCGACAGGGATATGGCTACACCTTC.

The chain is built from TRBV6-5 and TRBJ1-3; D perhaps matches TRBD1 (6 bases). The CDR3 covers 14 residues. Trimming left V 6 bases short and J 2 bases short, with 11 bases between. The germline gives CDR1 MNHEY, CDR2 SVGAGI. CDR3 sequence reads: CASRPQGTGNTIYF. The DNA for the CDR3 is TGTGCCAGCAGACCACAGGGAACTGGAAACACCATATATTTT.

The CDR3 nucleotides read TGTGCCAGTAGTATAGATAAGGGGGCGGATGGCTACACCTTC. Protein product: CASSIDKGADGYTF. This sequence joins TRBV19 and TRBJ1-2, with 7 bases that match TRBD1. V gave up 0 bases and J gave up 6 bases; unmatched junction bases: 4. CDR3 length: 14 residues. The germline gives CDR1 LNHDA, CDR2 SQIVND (reference sequence).

The J gene is TRBJ1-4, the V gene TRBV6-5; no clear D. Trimming shortened V by 2 bases and J by 8 bases, and 12 bases separated the two germline ends. Per germline, CDR1 MNHEY and CDR2 SVGAGI. The CDR3 has 14 amino acids. CDR3 sequence reads: CASSYVGGQEKLFF. The CDR3 DNA reads as TGTGCCAGCAGTTACGTTGGTGGTCAGGAAAAACTGTTTTTT.

The chain is built from TRBV20-1 and TRBJ2-7, with TRBD2 matching 11 bases. The CDR3 totals 14 residues. With V trimmed by 6 bases and J by 2 bases, 6 bases remained unmatched. Germline V gives CDR1 DFQATT, CDR2 SNEGSKA (reference sequence). CDR3 protein: CSASTSGGTYEQYF. The CDR3 DNA follows: TGCAGTGCCAGTACTAGCGGGGGTACCTACGAGCAGTACTTC.

This clone was detected once. V and J are TRBV27 and TRBJ2-1, with 10 nucleotides matching TRBD1. The CDR3 is 15 amino acids. V shed 5 bases, J shed 6 bases, and the junction held 7 bases outside the gene matches. Germline values: CDR1 MNHEY, CDR2 SMNVEV (reference sequence). CDR3 sequence reads: CASSTPGQGSNEQFF. CDR3 nucleotides: TGTGCCAGCAGTACACCGGGACAGGGGTCCAATGAGCAGTTCTTC.

The genes are TRBV7-3 and TRBJ1-2; D may be TRBD1 (6 bases). Per germline, CDR1 SGHTA and CDR2 FQGTGA. Deletions cut 2 bases from V and 3 bases from J, with 25 bases between. This CDR3 region has 19 residues. CDR3 in DNA: TGTGCCAGCAGCTTACCCACAGGGCTTCAGGGATTTAAGGACTATGGCTACACCTTC. It translates to CASSLPTGLQGFKDYGYTF.

The chain links TRBV9 to TRBJ1-2, with TRBD1 matching over 8 bases. The germline V gene encodes CDR1 SGDLS and CDR2 YYNGEE. The trim removed 0 bases at V and 8 bases at J, leaving 6 bases unmatched. This CDR3 contains 14 residues. The CDR3 coding sequence is TGTGCCAGCAGCGTAGATCTAGGACAGGGCGGCTACACCTTC. The encoded protein is CASSVDLGQGGYTF. Looking up the rest from reference TRBV9 and TRBJ1-2 gives the full variable domain: DSGVTQTPKHLITATGQRVTLRCSPRSGDLSVYWYQQSLDQGLQFLIQYYNGEERAKGNILERFSAQQFPDLHSELNLSSLELGDSALYFCASSVDLGQGGYTFGSGTRLTVV.

The rearrangement joins TRBV19 to TRBJ1-5; D unclear. The length of the CDR3 is 13 residues. Trimming pared 1 base from V and 6 bases from J, leaving 7 bases between. Germline-derived CDR1 and CDR2 are LNHDA and SQIVND (reference sequence). Written as DNA, the CDR3 is TGTGCCAGTAGTATAGGGCTTGGTCAGCCCCAGCATTTT. This sequence encodes CASSIGLGQPQHF.

This chain connects TRBV3-1 (or the pseudogene TRBV3-2) to TRBJ1-3; D gene uncertain. The CDR3 consists of 15 residues. CDR1 and CDR2 (germline): LGHDT, YNNKEL (reference sequence). Between the trimmed V and J ends, which lost 0 bases and 0 bases, there was a span of 6 bases. The CDR3 DNA sequence: TGTGCCAGCAGCCAAGACGGGAGCTCTGGAAACACCATATATTTT. Amino acid sequence: CASSQDGSSGNTIYF.

The J gene is TRBJ1-1, the V gene TRBV7-8, with 7 bases lining up with TRBD1. The V and J ends lost 2 bases and 0 bases, in that order; junction bases with no gene match: 12. CDR3 size: 18 residues. Germline CDR1 reads SGHVS; CDR2 reads FQNEAQ. This CDR3 reads CASSLYVRQGDMNTEAFF. CDR3 in DNA: TGTGCCAGCAGCTTATACGTACGGCAGGGGGACATGAACACTGAAGCTTTCTTT.